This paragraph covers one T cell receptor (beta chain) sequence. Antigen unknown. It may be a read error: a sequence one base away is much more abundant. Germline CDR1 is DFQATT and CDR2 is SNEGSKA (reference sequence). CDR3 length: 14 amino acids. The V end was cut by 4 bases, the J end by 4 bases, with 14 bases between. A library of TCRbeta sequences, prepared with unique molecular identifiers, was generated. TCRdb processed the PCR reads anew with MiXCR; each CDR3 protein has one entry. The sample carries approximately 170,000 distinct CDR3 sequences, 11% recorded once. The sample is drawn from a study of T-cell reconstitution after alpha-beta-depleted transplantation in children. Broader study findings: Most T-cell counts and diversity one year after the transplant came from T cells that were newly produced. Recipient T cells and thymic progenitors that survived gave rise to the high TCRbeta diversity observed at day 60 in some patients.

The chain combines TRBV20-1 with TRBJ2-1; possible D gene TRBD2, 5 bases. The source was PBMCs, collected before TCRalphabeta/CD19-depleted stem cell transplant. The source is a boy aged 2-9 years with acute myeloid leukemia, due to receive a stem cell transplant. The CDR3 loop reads CSATNGERYNEQFF. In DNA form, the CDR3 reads TGCAGTGCTACAAACGGGGAGAGATACAATGAGCAGTTCTTC.